This TCR beta chain is drawn from a study of T cells in Graves' hyperthyroidism and ophthalmopathy. The study's findings and limits: Most thyroid-expanded clonotypes above 0.001 were also found in blood.

This clonotype showed up many times. What it recognizes is unknown. The trim removed 2 bases at V and 9 bases at J, leaving 7 bases unmatched. The CDR3 contains 15 residues. Germline V gives CDR1 SGHVS, CDR2 FQNEAQ. RNA transcripts served as the template for amplifying TCR beta CDR3 regions. First-round RT-PCR of the TCR CDR3 relied on the HTBI primer set. MiXCR, run by TCRdb on the multiplex PCR reads, gives a single entry per CDR3 protein. Of 300,000 to 400,000 distinct CDR3 sequences in the sample, about 13% were seen once. The study defined stable Graves' hyperthyroidism as no ophthalmopathy progression within 18 months. These patients, aged 18 to 65, had recently diagnosed hyperthyroidism lasting under 2 months. Uncontrolled infections, other autoimmune diseases, pregnancy or lactation led to exclusion of patients.

The sequencing sample was made of blood. The gene calls are TRBV7-8 and TRBJ1-6; 7 bases fit TRBD1. This clonotype was obtained from a woman younger than 30 with Graves' hyperthyroidism. CDR3 bases: TGTGCCAGCAGCTTAATCCAGGGGGAATCTTCACCCCTCCACTTT. The encoded protein is CASSLIQGESSPLHF.